This T cell receptor (beta chain) was sequenced for a study of technical replicates of blood from a few donors. Some clones are missing from TCRdb's copy, which holds only in-frame ones; the method was immunoSEQ multiplex PCR. The sample lists tens of thousands of clones, roughly 97% occurring once. This clone was counted once. This CDR3 region has 13 residues. V was cut by 0 bases and J by 2 bases, with 5 bases left in between. Germline CDR1 and CDR2: SGHAT and FQNNGV. The TCR sequence derives from a human donor in good health. The chain recombines TRBV11-2 with TRBJ2-7; D gene ambiguous. Sequencing input: T cells isolated from PBMCs. CDR3 sequence reads: CASSLEPAYEQYF. The CDR3, as DNA: TGTGCCAGCAGCTTAGAGCCAGCCTACGAGCAGTACTTC.